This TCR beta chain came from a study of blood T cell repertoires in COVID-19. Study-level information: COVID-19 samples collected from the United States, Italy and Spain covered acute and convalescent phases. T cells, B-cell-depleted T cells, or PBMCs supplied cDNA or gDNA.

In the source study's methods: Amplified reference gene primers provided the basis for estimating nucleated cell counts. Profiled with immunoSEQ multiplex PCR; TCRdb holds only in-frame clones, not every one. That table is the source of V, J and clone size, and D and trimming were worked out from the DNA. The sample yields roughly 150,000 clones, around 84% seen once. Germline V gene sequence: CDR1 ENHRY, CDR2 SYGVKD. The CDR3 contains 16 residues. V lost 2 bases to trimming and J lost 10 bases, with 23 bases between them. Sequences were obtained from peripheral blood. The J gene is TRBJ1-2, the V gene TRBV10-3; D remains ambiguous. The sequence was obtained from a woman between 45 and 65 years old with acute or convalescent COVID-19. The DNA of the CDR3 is TGTGCCATCAGTGAGAGTCCGGAGGGAGAACCCGCGCACTACACCTTC. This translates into CAISESPEGEPAHYTF.